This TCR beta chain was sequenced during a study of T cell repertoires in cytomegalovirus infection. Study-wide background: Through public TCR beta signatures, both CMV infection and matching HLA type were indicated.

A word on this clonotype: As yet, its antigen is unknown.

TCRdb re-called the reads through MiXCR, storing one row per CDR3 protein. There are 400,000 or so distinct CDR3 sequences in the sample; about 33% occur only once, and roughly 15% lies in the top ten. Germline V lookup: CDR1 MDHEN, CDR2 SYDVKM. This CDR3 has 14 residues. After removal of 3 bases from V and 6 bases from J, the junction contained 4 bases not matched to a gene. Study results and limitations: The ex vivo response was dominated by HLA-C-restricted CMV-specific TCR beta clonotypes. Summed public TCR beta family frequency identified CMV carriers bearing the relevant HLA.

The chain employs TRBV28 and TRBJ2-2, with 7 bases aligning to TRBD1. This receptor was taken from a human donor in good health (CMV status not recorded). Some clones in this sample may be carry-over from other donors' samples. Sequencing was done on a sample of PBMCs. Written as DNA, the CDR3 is TGTGCCAGCAGTTTGACAGGGCCGGCCGGGGAGCTGTTTTTT. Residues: CASSLTGPAGELFF.